A single sample is the source of the 7 T cell receptor beta chains below, sequenced in a study of CD8+CD57+ T cells in acquired aplastic anemia. The template for TCR beta VDJ and CDR3 sequence profiling was genomic DNA. TCRdb used MiXCR to reprocess the reads, holding one entry per CDR3 protein. The sample holds around 120,000 distinct CDR3 sequences; about 40% are singletons and the top ten take roughly 2.7%. Sequencing involved patients with CD8+CD57+ cell expansion previously shown by flow cytometry. Sequencing input: sorted CD4+, CD8+, or CD8+CD57+ T cells (not recorded which) from PBMCs. Every receptor here comes from a human donor with aplastic anemia.

The sample holds many counts of this clonotype. The chain combines TRBV10-3 with TRBJ1-1; TRBD1 aligns across 7 bases. The ends lost 10 bases at V and 5 bases at J; junction bases unmatched: 10. This CDR3 contains 13 residues. Germline V gene data show CDR1 as ENHRY and CDR2 as SYGVKD. In DNA form, the CDR3 reads TGTGCCACCAAAAAGGGGGCAGAAACTGAAGCTTTCTTT. It encodes CATKKGAETEAFF.

Turning to this clonotype: A much bigger clone sits one base away, suggesting this may be a read error. Here the CDR3 reads CSARRGFYNEQFF. CDR3 coding DNA: TGCAGTGCTAGGCGGGGTTTTTACAATGAGCAGTTCTTC. The chain recombines TRBV20-1 with TRBJ2-1, with D possibly being TRBD2 (6 bases). CDR3 size: 13 residues. CDR1 and CDR2 from the germline V gene are DFQATT and SNEGSKA (reference sequence). V was cut by 3 bases and J by 4 bases, with 10 bases left in between.

V is TRBV20-1 and J is TRBJ1-5; maybe TRBD1 (5 bases). From germline, CDR1 is DFQATT and CDR2 SNEGSKA (reference sequence). The CDR3 length is 14 residues. V was pared by 5 bases and J by 0 bases, with 11 bases between. The CDR3 DNA follows: TGCAGTGCTGCACAGGACAATAGCAATCAGCCCCAGCATTTT. It yields the protein CSAAQDNSNQPQHF.

Note on this clonotype: The junction differs from germline at one of its ends, possibly a read error. CDR3 residues: CASRDGTVANQPRHF. The CDR3 DNA sequence: TGTGCCAGCAGGGACGGGACAGTTGCCAATCAGCCCCGGCATTTT. The chain recombines TRBV2 with TRBJ1-5; 7 bases fit TRBD1. Germline V gene sequence: CDR1 SNHLY, CDR2 FYNNEI. The CDR3 is made up of 15 amino acids.

As to this clonotype: Just one base apart from a much larger clone, this may be a read error. In nucleotides, the CDR3 is TGTGCCACCAGTGAGCCGGGCCTAGGGAGTACGCAGTATTTT. Its protein product is CATSEPGLGSTQYF. The genes are TRBV24-1 and TRBJ2-3, with D perhaps TRBD2 (5 bases). The CDR3 totals 14 residues. Germline values: CDR1 KGHDR, CDR2 SFDVKD. Trimming removed 4 bases from V and 8 bases from J, with 15 bases in between.

Remarks on this clonotype: A single base separates this from a much larger clone, so it may be a read error. The J gene is TRBJ1-2, the V gene TRBV4-3, with D uncertain. The CDR3 consists of 15 residues. CDR1 LGHNA and CDR2 YSLEER come from the germline V gene. CDR3 in DNA: TGCGCCAGCAGCCAAGCTAAAGGGAACCCCTATGGCTACGCCTTC. Protein: CASSQAKGNPYGYAF.

For the CDR3, the DNA is TGCGCCAGCAGCCAAGAAATGGGCAGGGGGCTAGAAAAACTGTTTTTT. Amino acids: CASSQEMGRGLEKLFF. This chain connects TRBV4-1 to TRBJ1-4; 8 nucleotides line up with TRBD1. The CDR3 is 16 residues long. V lost 0 bases and J lost 8; bases outside the gene matches: 8. Looked up from germline, CDR1 is MGHRA and CDR2 is YSYEKL.